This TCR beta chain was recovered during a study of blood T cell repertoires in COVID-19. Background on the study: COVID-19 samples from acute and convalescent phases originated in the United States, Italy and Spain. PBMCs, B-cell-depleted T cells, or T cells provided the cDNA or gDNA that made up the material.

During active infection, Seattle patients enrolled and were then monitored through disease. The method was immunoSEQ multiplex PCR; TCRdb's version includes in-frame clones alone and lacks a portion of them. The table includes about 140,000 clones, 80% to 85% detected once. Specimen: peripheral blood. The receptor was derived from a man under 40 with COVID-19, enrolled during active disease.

CDR3 in DNA: TGTGCCAGCAGCCGCAAATTCAACCGACAGGGAGCCCAAGAGACCCAGTACTTC. Residues: CASSRKFNRQGAQETQYF. V usage is TRBV5-6 and J usage is TRBJ2-5, with 7 bases that match TRBD1. J gave up 1 base and V 4 bases, and 16 bases lay outside the gene matches. CDR1 SGHDT and CDR2 YYEEEE come from the germline V gene. CDR3 length: 18 amino acids.